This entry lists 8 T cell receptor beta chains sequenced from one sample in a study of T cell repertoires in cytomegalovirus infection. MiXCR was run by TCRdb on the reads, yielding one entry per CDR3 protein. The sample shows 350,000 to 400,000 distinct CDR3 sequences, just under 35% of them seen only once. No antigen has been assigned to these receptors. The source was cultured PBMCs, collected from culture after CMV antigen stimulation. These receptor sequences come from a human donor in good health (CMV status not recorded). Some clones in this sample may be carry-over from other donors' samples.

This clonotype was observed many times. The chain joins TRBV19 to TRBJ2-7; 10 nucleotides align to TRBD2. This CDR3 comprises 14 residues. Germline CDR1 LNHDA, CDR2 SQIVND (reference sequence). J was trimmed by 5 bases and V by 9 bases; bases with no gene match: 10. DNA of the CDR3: TGTGCCAGCTCCCGAGCGGGAGGGCCGGACGAGCAGTACGTC. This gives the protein CASSRAGGPDEQYV.

The CDR3 coding sequence is TGTGCCAGCAGTACCAATCCCGGACAGACGCCGGAGGGCTACACCTTC. As protein: CASSTNPGQTPEGYTF. The chain is built from TRBV12-3 or TRBV12-4 and TRBJ1-2; D might be TRBD1 (6 bases). This CDR3 region has 16 residues. Trimming left V 5 bases short and J 8 bases short, with 24 bases between.

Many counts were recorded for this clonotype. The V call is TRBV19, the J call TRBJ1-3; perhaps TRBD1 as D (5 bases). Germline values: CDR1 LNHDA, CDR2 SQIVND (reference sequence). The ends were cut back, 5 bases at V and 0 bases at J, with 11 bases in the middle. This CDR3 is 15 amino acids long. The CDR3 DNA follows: TGTGCCAGTAGTCTTGGACACGGCTCTGGAAACACCATATATTTT. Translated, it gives CASSLGHGSGNTIYF.

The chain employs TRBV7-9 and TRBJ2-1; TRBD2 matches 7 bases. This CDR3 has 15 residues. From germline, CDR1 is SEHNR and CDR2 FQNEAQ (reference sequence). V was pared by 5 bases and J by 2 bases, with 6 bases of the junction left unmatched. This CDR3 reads CASSPRLAPYNEQFF. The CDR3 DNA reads TGTGCCAGCAGCCCGAGACTAGCCCCCTACAATGAGCAGTTCTTC.

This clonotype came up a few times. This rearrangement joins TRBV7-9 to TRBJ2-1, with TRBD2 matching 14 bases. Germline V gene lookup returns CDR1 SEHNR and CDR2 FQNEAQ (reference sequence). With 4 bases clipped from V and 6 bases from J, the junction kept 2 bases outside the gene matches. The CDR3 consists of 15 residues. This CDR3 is CASSSGTSGGNEQFF. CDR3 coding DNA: TGTGCCAGCAGCTCAGGGACTAGCGGGGGCAATGAGCAGTTCTTC. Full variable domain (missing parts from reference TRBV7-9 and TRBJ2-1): DTGVSQNPRHKITKRGQNVTFRCDPISEHNRLYWYRQTLGQGPEFLTYFQNEAQLEKSRLLSDRFSAERPKGSFSTLEIQRTEQGDSAMYLCASSSGTSGGNEQFFGPGTRLTVL.

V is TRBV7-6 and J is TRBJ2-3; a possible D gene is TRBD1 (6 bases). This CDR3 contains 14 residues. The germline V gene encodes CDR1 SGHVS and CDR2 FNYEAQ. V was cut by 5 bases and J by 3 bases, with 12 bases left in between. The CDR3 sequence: CASSQQGETDTQYF. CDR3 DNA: TGTGCCAGCAGCCAACAGGGTGAGACAGATACGCAGTATTTT.

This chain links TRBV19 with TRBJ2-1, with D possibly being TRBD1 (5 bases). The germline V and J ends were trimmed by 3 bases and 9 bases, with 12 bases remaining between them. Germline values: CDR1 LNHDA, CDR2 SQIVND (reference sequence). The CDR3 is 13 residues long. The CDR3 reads CASSMGSGSEQFF. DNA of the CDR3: TGTGCCAGTAGTATGGGATCAGGGTCTGAGCAGTTCTTC.

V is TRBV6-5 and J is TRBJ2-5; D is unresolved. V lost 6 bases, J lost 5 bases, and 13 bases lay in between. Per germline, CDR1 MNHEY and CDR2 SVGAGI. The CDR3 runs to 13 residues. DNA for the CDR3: TGTGCCAGCAGGTTAAAGAGGTGGGAGACCCAGTACTTC. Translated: CASRLKRWETQYF.